Below, one TCR beta chain is given with its context. These data originate in a study of control samples from healthy donors and cancer patients. The V gene end was trimmed by 6 bases and the J gene end by 7 bases; junction bases not matched to a gene: 11. This CDR3 spans 14 amino acids. CDR1 and CDR2 from the germline V gene are LNHDA and SQIVND (reference sequence). Clones were sequenced by immunoSEQ multiplex PCR, and TCRdb holds only the in-frame ones, with some missing. The sample consists of fewer than 200,000 clones, more than 90% of them appearing once. This sequence joins TRBV19 and TRBJ1-2; 7 bases are shared with TRBD1. The sequencing input was blood. The receptor was derived from a man younger than 45 in good health. Here the CDR3 DNA reads TGTGCCAGTAGGCCGACAGGGTCCCCTTTTGGCTACACCTTC. Translating it yields CASRPTGSPFGYTF.